This T cell receptor beta chain was found in a study of cytomegalovirus exposure and HLA in healthy donors (dated by TCRdb to between 2016 and 2019). About the full investigation: In an earlier analysis of 587 of the donors, 276 Gb of sequence data and approximately 100 million unique TCR beta sequences from about 179 million T cells were reported. An early release that covered fewer than 800 HLA-typed donors contained approximately 300 gigabases of sequencing data and some 87 million unique TCR sequences. Of the 350 to 450 genotyped donors, approximately 83% fell in the genetic ancestry cluster associated with self-reported Caucasian donors. Genome-wide SNP genotypes for about three fifths of the 666 donors were used in a later genetic analysis, which treated that subset as a discovery cohort. To predict cytomegalovirus infection status, the study combined high-throughput TCR immunosequencing, statistical association of individual TCRs with disease status, and machine learning. An earlier analysis of several hundred of the donors used high-throughput TCR beta sequencing to judge whether each TCR beta V gene segment behaved as functional or pseudogenic. Donor age, sex, ethnicity and CMV serostatus were compiled alongside the repertoire data. In addition to the first cohort of approximately 670 subjects, a separate validation cohort of around 110 different subjects was used. Rather than drawing on any new phenotypic data, the later analysis identified candidate immune exposures from TCR beta sequences and the way those sequences occurred across donors. Several DR-DQ haplotypes were treated as single units for association and clustering because of strong linkage in the cohort. Every repertoire in the discovery cohort had been generated on one and the same sequencing platform. Across 398 genotyped donors of the cohort, an average of about 240,000 unique TCR beta nucleotide sequences per donor were sequenced, and roughly 20% of those sequences were non-productive. The number of donors typed differed by locus, with about 629-630 for A, B, C, DRB1 and DQB1, roughly 520 for DQA1, 600 to 610 for DPA1, and approximately 470 for DPB1. HLA typing included class I and class II loci at four-digit resolution. The aim of the study was to test whether cataloging public T cell receptors could identify signatures of past pathogen exposure. To study patterns of TCR occurrence, a later analysis re-analyzed previously published TCR beta repertoires from 600 to 750 donors and added high-resolution HLA genotyping. The T cell repertoires of some 670 subjects were profiled by immunosequencing and related to cytomegalovirus serostatus. Overall study results and their limits: When HLA alleles, especially DR and DQ, strongly co-occurred, TCR associations were difficult to assign to individual alleles. In a later analysis, HLA-associated TCR beta chains were found to be more clonally expanded and to have lower generation probabilities than equally common non-associated chains. The presence/absence analyses assumed that sequencing depth was roughly uniform across donors, and that assumption may not be true. Cytomegalovirus status was reported to be diagnosed by the classifier with high specificity and sensitivity in both the original and validation cohorts. Some 15 rarely observed V segments, including chromosome 9 orphons, were excluded from the earlier analysis of some 590 of the donors because counts were too low. In an earlier analysis of more than 450 of the donors, most TCR beta V segments were observed in productive rearrangements about 90% or about 30% of the time, broadly matching IMGT annotations. A further reported finding was that TCR beta sequences accurately predicted the HLA-A and HLA-B alleles for most subjects in the first cohort. The study listed 150 to 200 TCR beta chains as associated with cytomegalovirus. Because the 87-base-pair reads could not distinguish some IMGT-functional V segments, including TRBV6-2 and TRBV6-3, those segments were excluded. HLA typing was unavailable for some donors at each locus, so association tests used only the typed subset. A later analysis found that TCR association rates varied across HLA loci, with DRB1 alleles showing the most associated TCRs and HLA-C alleles the fewest. At a false discovery rate of 0.05, a later analysis linked 15,000 to 20,000 TCR beta sequences to specific HLA alleles. Compared with the approximately 720-donor mean, donors in an Asian-associated ancestry cluster had fewer N-insertions in productive TCRs, according to a later genetic analysis. Only TCR beta chains were sequenced in this cohort, and the absence of alpha or paired-chain data limited detectable features. While some public TCRs were present in many individuals, most TCR sequences turned up only very rarely across donors. For the cohort, immune exposure information was limited to CMV serostatus. The authors suggested that the approach could potentially be extended to other disease states and immunological phenotypes. A group of highly shared sequence variants was considered likely to be a technical artifact of the sequencing pipeline. A later analysis found that most CMV-associated TCR beta chains appeared HLA-restricted, with HLA associations seemingly driven largely by CMV exposure. Several of the top co-occurrence clusters appeared to be linked to parvovirus B19, influenza, CMV and Epstein-Barr virus, according to a later analysis. Linkage disequilibrium might explain the correlated functional status among segregating V segments, but an unknown experimental factor could not be ruled out. In a later genetic analysis, a missense DCLRE1C variant was associated with V-gene and J-gene trimming of TCR beta chains, and the association was replicated in an independent cohort. In vitro tests confirmed that three of the cytomegalovirus-associated TCR beta chains recognize cytomegalovirus antigens.

From its cysteine to its phenylalanine, the CDR3 spans 15 amino acids. Only CDR3 DNA remains: 45 bases, in frame from the first base. The germline ends are 13 bases apart after V is trimmed by 4 bases and J by 2 bases. CDR1 and CDR2, looked up from the germline V gene (reference sequence), are MNHEY and SMNVEV. Library preparation used the immunoSEQ multiplex PCR assay. For the multiplex PCR, a mixture combining 60 forward primers for TCR Vbeta segments and 13 reverse primers for TCR Jbeta segments was used. The CDR3 region of rearranged TCR beta genes was amplified from genomic DNA with a multiplex PCR assay. Amplified TCR beta libraries were sequenced as 87-base-pair reads on the Illumina HiSeq System. Processing in the source paper ran as follows. Across the 500 to 850 repertoires, a later analysis counted some 80 million unique TCR beta chains, 9.5 million to 13 million of which were shared by at least two donors. Raw reads were error-corrected and collapsed into unique sequences with a nearest-neighbor algorithm that merged closely related sequences to remove PCR and sequencing errors. Alignment of CDR3 sequences to IMGT reference sequences was used to assign V, D and J gene segments. For a sequence to be retained, a match of at least six nucleotides was required to both a V gene segment and a J gene segment. Rearrangements were classified as productive when the CDR3 lacked stop codons and remained in frame with V and J, and all other rearrangements were classified as non-productive. CDR3 was defined by IMGT convention, running from the second conserved V-encoded cysteine to the conserved J-encoded phenylalanine. Sequences without an unambiguous match to a single V gene segment were excluded from the earlier analysis of a few hundred of the donors. In an earlier analysis of 587 of the donors, a V segment was called functional when productive rearrangements were above 56.7%, and segregating when the standard deviation between donors exceeded 5%. A statistical classification framework was built for diagnosing cytomegalovirus status from the catalog of TCR beta chain sequences. In a later analysis, V and J genes were assigned by comparing TCR nucleotide sequences against IMGT/GENE-DB human TR gene sequences. Using the TCRdist pipeline, a later analysis assigned CDR3 sequences along with most-parsimonious VDJ recombination scenarios. In a later analysis, every TCR beta chain was defined by the combination of its CDR3 amino acid sequence and its V-gene family, and reads without a unique V-gene family were dropped. In a later analysis, 500 to 700 highly shared, low-generation-probability nucleotide sequences were removed to address suspected cross-contamination and a sequencing artifact. In a later analysis, a clonal expansion index was calculated for each public chain from normalized within-repertoire ranks of inferred template counts. In a later analysis, generation probabilities were computed using a VDJ recombination model fitted to out-of-frame rearrangements, and the results were checked against IGoR. A later analysis scored TCR-TCR, TCR-HLA and TCR-CMV co-occurrence with hypergeometric tests, applying a repertoire-size bias correction to TCR pairs. False discovery rates were estimated in a later analysis by permuting HLA or CMV assignments 20 times. In a later analysis, co-occurring TCRs were grouped with DBSCAN, and TCRdist sequence similarity was added when clustering was performed within HLA-allele-positive subsets. For co-occurrence clustering, repertoires with fewer than 30,000 or more than 120,000 public chains were excluded, along with roughly 5 repertoires with anomalous nucleotide sharing. TCRdb re-hosts the immuneACCESS table, in-frame sequences only. Its copies lack some clones; in the studies checked, an unresolved V gene accounts for under half of them, and the cause for the rest is not known. The V and J calls and clone size are taken from that table; D and trimming were inferred from the DNA. The sample table contains about 160,000 clones; only one count was recorded for roughly 71% of them. The top ten hold 7.4% of the sample.

As concerns this clone: Its specific antigen is unknown. The record has no base qualities; no much larger clone is one base away.

The cohort was made up of roughly 670 healthy bone marrow donors. At the time of sampling, every cohort member was nominally healthy, though immune exposures that went unrecorded were likely present. The donor tested CMV seropositive, placing the donor among the roughly 270 seropositive members of the cohort. Each donor provided a peripheral blood sample, and peripheral blood mononuclear cells were used for TCR beta sequencing. Genomic DNA was extracted from the blood cell samples with the Qiagen DNeasy Blood Extraction Kit. The source of this sequence is a male donor in good health and CMV-seropositive. The chain employs TRBV27 and TRBJ2-3; possibly the D gene is TRBD2, per 5 matching bases. The sequenced sample was PBMCs. The DNA reads as follows: TGTGCCAGCAGTTCTCCGATGGGAGACACAGATACGCAGTATTTT. Its protein reads: CASSSPMGDTDTQYF.